Below, 18 T cell receptor beta chains from the same sample are listed, as sequenced in a study of OX40 agonist ivuxolimab in advanced cancers. Method: immunoSEQ multiplex PCR; TCRdb's copy keeps in-frame clones and lacks some. The sample gives about 45,000 clones, 80% to 90% of which show up once; about 6% is in the top ten. The input for sequencing was CD4+ or CD8+ T cells sorted from blood, taken in a trial of the OX40 agonist ivuxolimab. The source is an adult with an advanced solid tumor such as melanoma, head and neck, liver or kidney cancer.

Only one count was recorded for this clone. The chain combines TRBV11-1 with TRBJ1-4; no clear D. Germline CDR1 SGHAT, CDR2 FQDESV (reference sequence). V lost 4 bases to trimming and J lost 8 bases, with 8 bases between them. The CDR3 extends over 12 amino acids. The CDR3 protein is CASSSRGEKLFF. The CDR3 bases are TGTGCCAGCAGCTCAAGAGGAGAAAAACTGTTTTTT.

The chain has TRBV7-6 and TRBJ2-1; no clear D gene. V was pared by 2 bases and J by 8 bases, with 13 bases between. The CDR3 totals 14 residues. Germline assignment: CDR1 SGHVS and CDR2 FNYEAQ. The CDR3 sequence is CASSLPSIGDEQFF. CDR3 sequence (DNA): TGTGCCAGCAGCTTACCTTCCATAGGCGATGAGCAGTTCTTC.

The CDR3 bases are TGTGCCAGCAGTGCCCTGGCAGGCTACACCTTC. It translates to CASSALAGYTF. The gene calls are TRBV6-1 and TRBJ1-2; D not resolved. V lost 4 bases, J lost 8 bases, and 8 bases lay in between. This CDR3 region has 11 residues. Germline V CDR1 and CDR2: MNHNS, SASEGT.

V gene TRBV25-1 combines with J gene TRBJ2-1; 9 bases align to TRBD1. The CDR3 is 17 amino acids. V dropped 1 base and J dropped 8; count of bases not matched to a gene: 12. CDR1 and CDR2 from the germline V gene are MGHDK and SYGVNS. CDR3 sequence reads: CASSELVGQGIGDEQFF. The CDR3 coding sequence is TGTGCCAGCAGTGAATTAGTGGGACAGGGTATAGGAGATGAGCAGTTCTTC.

The V gene is TRBV11-2, the J gene TRBJ2-3, with 7 bases fitting TRBD2. Looked up from germline, CDR1 is SGHAT and CDR2 is FQNNGV. The CDR3 length is 16 residues. The trim removed 5 bases at V and 0 bases at J, leaving 8 bases unmatched. CDR3 residues: CASSPLAGLSTDTQYF. CDR3 DNA: TGTGCCAGCAGCCCTTTAGCGGGCTTAAGCACAGATACGCAGTATTTT.

V is TRBV5-1 and J is TRBJ2-5; D gene uncertain. The CDR3 consists of 14 residues. CDR1 SGHRS and CDR2 YFSETQ come from the germline V gene. V was shortened by 4 bases and J by 1 base, with 11 bases between the two germline ends. In DNA form, the CDR3 reads TGCGCCAGCAGCGAAAACGGCATCCAAGAGACCCAGTACTTC. This translates into CASSENGIQETQYF.

This chain connects TRBV19 to TRBJ1-1; D is uncertain. V shed 4 bases and J shed 4 bases, with 13 bases lying between them. Germline assignment: CDR1 LNHDA and CDR2 SQIVND (reference sequence). The CDR3 runs 14 residues. As DNA, the CDR3 is TGTGCCAGTAGTAAATCTGGGGTTATCACTGAAGCTTTCTTT. Translated: CASSKSGVITEAFF.

The J gene is TRBJ2-1, the V gene TRBV7-3; no clear D gene. Trimming shortened V by 0 bases and J by 6 bases, and 6 bases separated the two germline ends. The germline CDR1 and CDR2 sequences are SGHTA and FQGTGA. The CDR3 loop spans 13 amino acids. The CDR3 DNA sequence: TGTGCCAGCAGCTTAACAACATTCAATGAGCAGTTCTTC. This codes for CASSLTTFNEQFF.

This sequence joins TRBV20-1 and TRBJ2-3; no clear D gene. The CDR3 length is 11 residues. Germline V CDR1 and CDR2: DFQATT, SNEGSKA (reference sequence). The chain's CDR3 is CSVVLSDTQYF. The CDR3 DNA is TGCAGCGTCGTTTTGTCAGATACGCAGTATTTT.

The chain is built from TRBV19 and TRBJ2-1; 13 bases line up with TRBD2. Germline V gives CDR1 LNHDA, CDR2 SQIVND (reference sequence). The CDR3 is made up of 18 amino acids. Trimming at V came to 6 bases and at J to 5 bases, leaving 13 bases not matched to a gene. CDR3 nucleotides: TGTGCCAGTAGCCTCGGGACTAGCGGGATGGTGGGAAACAATGAGCAGTTCTTC. This gives the protein CASSLGTSGMVGNNEQFF.

V is TRBV6-1 and J is TRBJ2-7; D is possibly TRBD1 (6 bases). Per germline, CDR1 MNHNS and CDR2 SASEGT. The CDR3 is 15 residues long. V was trimmed by 6 bases and J by 2 bases, leaving 17 bases between them. CDR3 sequence reads: CASSPSRGLTYEQYF. The CDR3 DNA sequence: TGTGCCAGCAGCCCCTCGAGGGGGTTGACCTACGAGCAGTACTTC.

This chain uses TRBV28 with TRBJ1-2; D is unresolved. The CDR3 has 13 residues. Germline V gene lookup returns CDR1 MDHEN and CDR2 SYDVKM. V dropped 4 bases and J dropped 1 base, with 7 bases sitting between them. The CDR3 nucleotides read TGTGCCAGCAGTTCGGACTTTAACTATGGCTACACCTTC. It yields the protein CASSSDFNYGYTF.

The chain is built from TRBV13 and TRBJ2-2, with D possibly matching TRBD2 (6 bases). V lost 5 bases to trimming and J lost 4 bases, with 14 bases between them. Germline V lookup: CDR1 PRHDT, CDR2 FYEKMQ (reference sequence). This CDR3 has 15 residues. The CDR3 here is CASSKGAGRTGELFF. The DNA of the CDR3 is TGTGCCAGCAGCAAAGGCGCGGGACGCACCGGGGAGCTGTTTTTT.

In its sample, this clone was seen once. The rearrangement joins TRBV19 to TRBJ1-1; 7 bases are shared with TRBD1. Germline CDR1 and CDR2: LNHDA and SQIVND (reference sequence). Losses at the gene ends were 6 bases for V and 1 base for J; bases not matched to a gene: 11. The CDR3 runs to 16 residues. The CDR3 reads CASSLDRVKRNTEAFF. As DNA, the CDR3 is TGTGCCAGTAGCCTAGACAGGGTGAAAAGGAACACTGAAGCTTTCTTT. Variable domain in full (rest from reference TRBV19 and TRBJ1-1): DGGITQSPKYLFRKEGQNVTLSCEQNLNHDAMYWYRQDPGQGLRLIYYSQIVNDFQKGDIAEGYSVSREKKESFPLTVTSAQKNPTAFYLCASSLDRVKRNTEAFFGQGTRLTVV.

This chain links TRBV30 with TRBJ1-2; D is ambiguous. V lost 2 bases, J lost 4 bases, and 8 bases lay in between. CDR3 length: 12 amino acids. Germline V lookup: CDR1 GTSNPN, CDR2 SVGIG (reference sequence). In DNA, the CDR3 is TGTGCCTGGAGTACTCAAGGCTATGGCTACACCTTC. Protein: CAWSTQGYGYTF.

The CDR3 bases are TGCGCCAGCAGCGAGGGGGGCGCCTATGGCTACACCTTC. It yields the protein CASSEGGAYGYTF. This sequence joins TRBV5-1 and TRBJ1-2, with D perhaps TRBD1 (6 bases). This CDR3 has 13 amino acids. Germline CDR1 is SGHRS and CDR2 is YFSETQ. Deletions cut 4 bases from V and 4 bases from J, with 11 bases between. The full variable domain, in which reference TRBV5-1 and TRBJ1-2 provide the parts outside the CDR3, is KAGVTQTPRYLIKTRGQQVTLSCSPISGHRSVSWYQQTPGQGLQFLFEYFSETQRNKGNFPGRFSGRQFSNSRSEMNVSTLELGDSALYLCASSEGGAYGYTFGSGTRLTVV.

This clone was counted a single time. The chain uses TRBV27 and TRBJ2-3; no reliable D call. Germline CDR1 and CDR2: MNHEY and SMNVEV (reference sequence). V lost 6 bases, J lost 7 bases, and 11 bases lay in between. The CDR3 has 12 residues. CDR3 in amino acids: CASRERLHTQYF. CDR3 coding DNA: TGTGCCAGCAGGGAACGACTTCATACGCAGTATTTT.

The CDR3 DNA reads as TGTGCCAGCAGCTCTACGAAGATGGGGATTAGCAATCAGCCCCAGCATTTT. The encoded protein is CASSSTKMGISNQPQHF. The J gene is TRBJ1-5, the V gene TRBV7-8; D not certain. V dropped 4 bases and J dropped 0 bases, with 16 bases sitting between them. The CDR3 sequence is 17 residues long. Germline V lookup: CDR1 SGHVS, CDR2 FQNEAQ.